These 5 T cell receptor beta chains share one sample of origin, sequenced in a study of a mutant IDH1 vaccine in newly diagnosed glioma. Time point noted: week 5, during vaccination. Doses consisted of 300 ug of mutant IDH1 20-mer peptide each, paired with topical imiquimod. For these TCRs, the target antigens are not known. The table came from immunoSEQ multiplex PCR; TCRdb's copy has only in-frame clones and leaves some out. Of approximately 76,000 clones listed, roughly nine tenths were seen once; the top ten hold about 0.6%. The specimen was PBMCs, collected from a glioma patient whose treatment included an IDH1 peptide vaccine. Every receptor here comes from a woman between 45 and 60 years old with glioma.

The V and J genes are TRBV6-5 and TRBJ2-1, with 9 nucleotides matching TRBD1. From germline, CDR1 is MNHEY and CDR2 SVGAGI. CDR3 length: 15 residues. Trimming cost V 1 base and J 5 bases; bases outside gene matches: 3. As DNA, the CDR3 is TGTGCCAGCAGTTACTACAGGGGGCCCCACAATGAGCAGTTCTTC. Protein sequence: CASSYYRGPHNEQFF.

The chain couples TRBV14 to TRBJ1-1; D ambiguous. Trimming removed 0 bases from V and 2 bases from J, with 7 bases in between. The CDR3 spans 14 residues. Germline V gene data show CDR1 as SGHDN and CDR2 as FVKESK. In DNA, the CDR3 is TGTGCCAGCAGCCAAGACTGGGGTAACACTGAAGCTTTCTTT. Amino acids: CASSQDWGNTEAFF.

The gene calls are TRBV7-3 and TRBJ1-4; D remains unclear. Germline assignment: CDR1 SGHTA and CDR2 FQGTGA. The V and J ends lost 4 bases and 5 bases respectively, with 8 bases between them. The CDR3 has 13 amino acids. This CDR3 is CASSSVGNEKLFF. CDR3 bases: TGTGCCAGCAGCTCCGTAGGGAATGAAAAACTGTTTTTT.

Comment on this clone: One end of the junction does not line up with germline, which may come from a read error. The J gene is TRBJ2-1, the V gene TRBV7-7, with D perhaps matching TRBD1 (5 bases). There are 16 residues in the CDR3. Germline V gives CDR1 SSHAT, CDR2 FNYEAQ (reference sequence). The CDR3 DNA is TGTGCTAGCAGCGCCCGACAGTTTAGCTCCTACAATGAGCAGTTCTTC. Translating it yields CASSARQFSSYNEQFF.

This sequence joins TRBV7-3 and TRBJ2-2; D may match TRBD1 or TRBD2 (5 bases each). CDR1 is SGHTA and CDR2 is FQGTGA in the germline V gene. The V gene lost 5 bases and the J gene lost 7 bases, with 17 bases spanning the gap. The CDR3 sequence is 15 residues long. CDR3 coding DNA: TGTGCCAGCAGCCCCCAGGGAGTGGGCGGCGGGGAGCTGTTTTTT. Residues: CASSPQGVGGGELFF.